This T cell receptor (beta chain) was captured in a study of early T cells in non-severe SARS-CoV-2 infection. Notes on this clonotype: As yet, its antigen is unknown.

Overall study results and limits: There was a bias toward anti-spike CD8 responses in VDJdb matching, which missed private and CD4 specificities.

V lost 8 bases and J lost 8; bases outside the gene matches: 8. Germline CDR1 and CDR2: MNHNY and SVGAGI (reference sequence). This CDR3 comprises 14 residues. The TCR library protocol was used to attach unique molecular identifiers. These identifiers were attached to individual cDNA molecules. TCRdb processed the 5' RACE reads anew with MiXCR; each CDR3 protein has one entry. The repertoire holds more than 50,000 distinct CDR3 sequences, with under 15% as singletons. The J gene is TRBJ2-1, the V gene TRBV6-6, with TRBD2 identical over 11 bases. The specimen comprised whole blood, sampled at baseline. The TCR was taken from an adult who was a healthcare worker with PCR-confirmed SARS-CoV-2 infection or an uninfected control (not recorded which). The CDR3 here is CASGSSGGTDEQFF. As DNA, the CDR3 is TGTGCCAGCGGGTCTAGCGGGGGGACGGATGAGCAGTTCTTC.